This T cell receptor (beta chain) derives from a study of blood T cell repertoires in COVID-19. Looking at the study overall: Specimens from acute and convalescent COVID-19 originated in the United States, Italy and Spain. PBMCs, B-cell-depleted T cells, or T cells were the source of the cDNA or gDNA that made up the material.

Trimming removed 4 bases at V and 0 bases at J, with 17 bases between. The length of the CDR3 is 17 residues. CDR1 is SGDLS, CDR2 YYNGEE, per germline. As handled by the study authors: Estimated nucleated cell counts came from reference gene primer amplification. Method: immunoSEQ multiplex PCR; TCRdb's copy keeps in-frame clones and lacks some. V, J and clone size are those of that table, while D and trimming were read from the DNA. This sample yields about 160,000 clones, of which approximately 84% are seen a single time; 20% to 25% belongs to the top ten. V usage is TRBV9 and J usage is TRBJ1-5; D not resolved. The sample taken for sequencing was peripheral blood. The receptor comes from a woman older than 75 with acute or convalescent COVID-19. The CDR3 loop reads CASSPSSDIGSNQPQHF. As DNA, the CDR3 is TGTGCCAGCAGCCCCTCATCTGACATTGGTAGCAATCAGCCCCAGCATTTT.